A few counts support the clone carrying this T cell receptor (beta chain). The length of the CDR3 is 18 residues. V was pared by 2 bases and J by 8 bases, with 14 bases of the junction left unmatched. The germline gives CDR1 SGHTA, CDR2 FQGNSA. Expressed TCRB transcripts were sequenced because the entire RNA isolate underwent reverse transcription. The data were produced by immunoSEQ multiplex PCR, yet TCRdb's version contains in-frame clones alone and is incomplete. The top ten clones hold 1% to 1.5% of a sample with a few hundred thousand clones, roughly 11% of them seen once. The entry originates in a study of beta chain features in type 1 diabetes.

The origin of this receptor is a man between 18 and 35 years old in good health. The specimen was central memory CD4+ T cells from blood. The chain links TRBV7-2 to TRBJ2-4, with 11 bases fitting TRBD2. CDR3 coding DNA: TGTGCCAGCAGCTTACCTCGTCGACTAGCGGGACGTCAAGACATTCAGTACTTC. Translated, it gives CASSLPRRLAGRQDIQYF.